The entry below describes one TCR beta chain. Antigen: not known. V shed 3 bases and J 4 bases; nucleotides not matched to a gene: 7. Germline V CDR1 and CDR2: SEHNR, FQNEAQ (reference sequence). The CDR3 extends over 16 amino acids. These data come from a study of shared clonotypes between healthy human individuals. General study findings and limits: Only a few donors were included, so the genetic and exposure-history diversity represented was limited.

Naivety among CD8 cells was defined by CD45RO negativity and positive CCR7 selection, thereby excluding terminally differentiated effector memory CD45RA+ cells. Clones were read by immunoSEQ multiplex PCR, and TCRdb kept only the in-frame ones, dropping some. The sample contains a few hundred thousand clones, 95% to 96% of which appear only once. The sample was naive CD8+ T cells sorted from blood. This receptor was obtained from a woman in her 30s in good health. The V gene is TRBV7-9, the J gene TRBJ2-1, with TRBD2 matching 9 bases. The CDR3 reads CASSLPSGKLYNEQFF. The CDR3 region has the DNA TGTGCCAGCAGCTTGCCTAGCGGGAAGTTATACAATGAGCAGTTCTTC.